This T cell receptor (beta chain) stems from a study of blood T cell repertoires in COVID-19. The J segment lost 1 base and the V segment lost 4 bases, leaving 5 bases of the junction unmatched. The germline gives CDR1 MGHRA, CDR2 YSYEKL. This CDR3 is 18 amino acids long. Profiling relied on immunoSEQ multiplex PCR, and the TCRdb table lists in-frame clones only, not all of them. The sample holds 330,000 or so clones; over 85% are singletons and the top ten take less than 5%. J is TRBJ2-2 and V is TRBV4-1; the match to TRBD2 covers 14 bases. The specimen was peripheral blood. The clonotype was recovered from an older woman with COVID-19, enrolled during active disease. The CDR3 spells CASSLRTSGGRNTGELFF. For the CDR3, the DNA is TGCGCCAGCAGCCTTCGGACTAGCGGGGGGCGGAACACCGGGGAGCTGTTTTTT.